This TCR beta chain was profiled in a study of regulatory T cells in long-lasting Graves disease. HTBI primers from iRepertoire and Arm-PCR of CDR3 regions yielded the TCR beta libraries. Study processing details: Throughout the samples, researchers identified some 62 TRBV and approximately 15 TRBJ segments. TCRdb re-derived calls from the multiplex PCR reads in MiXCR, one entry per CDR3 protein. Here the V and J calls rest on TCRdb's processing, not on the authors' analysis. This table holds around 470,000 distinct CDR3 sequences, approximately 14% found once. This CDR3 is 15 amino acids long. The trim removed 4 bases at V and 8 bases at J, leaving 7 bases unmatched. The germline CDR1 and CDR2 sequences are KGHDR and SFDVKD. Stated time point: newly diagnosed GD, antithyroid drugs for less than 3 months. PBMC RNA served as the TCR library source. The guidelines of the American Thyroid Association were the basis for diagnosing Graves' disease.

General study points: Whereas around 970 public clonotypes were shared by new patients, persistent patients shared more, at approximately 2,700. Small sample size may have lowered accuracy.

This clonotype was found many times. Antigen: not known. The data also belong to a second study, concerning T cells in Graves' hyperthyroidism and ophthalmopathy.

Sequencing used peripheral blood mononuclear cells (PBMCs), obtained at new diagnosis, from a patient treated with antithyroid drugs. The genes are TRBV24-1 and TRBJ2-7; TRBD2 aligns across 13 bases. The TCR sequence derives from a woman aged 45-65 years with Graves disease. CDR3 nucleotides: TGTGCCACCAGTGACCCGGGACTAGCGGGAAACAAGCAGTACTTC. The encoded protein is CATSDPGLAGNKQYF.